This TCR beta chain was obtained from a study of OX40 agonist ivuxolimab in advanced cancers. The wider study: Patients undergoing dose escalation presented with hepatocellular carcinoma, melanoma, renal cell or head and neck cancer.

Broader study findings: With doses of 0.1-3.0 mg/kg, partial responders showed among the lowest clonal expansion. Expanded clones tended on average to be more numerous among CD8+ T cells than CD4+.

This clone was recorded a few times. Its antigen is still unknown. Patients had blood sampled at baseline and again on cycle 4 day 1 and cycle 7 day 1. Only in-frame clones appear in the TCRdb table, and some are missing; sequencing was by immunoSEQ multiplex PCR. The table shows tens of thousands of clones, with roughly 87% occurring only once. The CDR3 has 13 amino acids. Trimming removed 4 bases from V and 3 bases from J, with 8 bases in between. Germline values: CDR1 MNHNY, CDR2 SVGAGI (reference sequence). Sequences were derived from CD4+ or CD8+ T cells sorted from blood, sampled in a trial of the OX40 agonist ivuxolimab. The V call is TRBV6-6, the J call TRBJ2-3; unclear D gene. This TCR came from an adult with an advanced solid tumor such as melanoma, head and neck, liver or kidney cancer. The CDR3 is CASSWLETDTQYF. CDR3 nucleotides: TGTGCCAGCAGTTGGTTAGAGACAGATACGCAGTATTTT.